These 4 T cell receptor beta chains share one sample of origin, sequenced in a study of CD8+ T cells in alopecia areata. Extraction of RNA preceded its reverse transcription into cDNA, which served as the sequencing template. The protocol was immunoSEQ multiplex PCR, while the TCRdb copy is restricted to in-frame clones and leaves out a portion. The table records about 110,000 clones, approximately 59% of them present only once. The sequencing sample was made of CD8+ T cells sorted from blood. Receptors originate from a human donor in good health.

The chain combines TRBV25-1 with TRBJ2-3, with 8 bases matching TRBD2. The CDR3 covers 14 residues. The trim removed 5 bases at V and 5 bases at J, leaving 6 bases unmatched. CDR1 and CDR2 from the germline V gene are MGHDK and SYGVNS. CDR3 loop: CASSKSGGGDTQYF. The CDR3 nucleotides are TGTGCCAGCAGTAAGAGCGGGGGTGGAGATACGCAGTATTTT.

The chain couples TRBV28 to TRBJ2-3, with 9 nucleotides matching TRBD1. CDR3 length equals 15 residues. Germline-derived CDR1 and CDR2 are MDHEN and SYDVKM. Trimming at V came to 7 bases and at J to 1 base, leaving 6 bases not matched to a gene. In DNA form, the CDR3 reads TGTGCCAGCACCCGGGGGGACAGGGGCACAGATACGCAGTATTTT. Its protein product is CASTRGDRGTDTQYF.

V and J are TRBV23-1 and TRBJ1-4, with D unclear. TRBV23-1 is given ORF status, its function remaining uncertain. Trimming left V 1 base short and J 0 bases short, with 6 bases between. The CDR3 covers 15 residues. The CDR3 DNA is TGCGCCAGCAGTCAATTTAGAACAACTAATGAAAAACTGTTTTTT. Its translation is CASSQFRTTNEKLFF.

The gene calls are TRBV13 and TRBJ2-2; 7 nucleotides line up with TRBD1. Germline V gives CDR1 PRHDT, CDR2 FYEKMQ (reference sequence). The CDR3 is 15 amino acids. V lost 4 bases and J lost 2; bases outside the gene matches: 4. CDR3 sequence (DNA): TGTGCCAGCAGCTCCCGACAGGGAAACACCGGGGAGCTGTTTTTT. Its protein is CASSSRQGNTGELFF.